This TCR beta chain was captured in a study of tumor-infiltrating lymphocytes in primary liver carcinoma. Study-level information: Between about 4 and 11 cm across, the tumors were all of stage T1-T3 N0M0.

V was shortened by 4 bases and J by 5 bases, with 21 bases between the two germline ends. CDR3 size: 17 residues. TCR beta cDNA was prepared out of roughly 490 ng total RNA by means of a constant-region primer. ARM-PCR, slightly modified, supplied the TCR beta libraries through three nested multiplex PCR rounds. The first two PCR rounds used TRBV1-TRBV30 forward primers with a C-beta reverse primer, 10 to 11 cycles each. From the multiplex PCR reads, TCRdb called clonotypes with MiXCR, one entry per CDR3 protein. The repertoire holds approximately 340,000 distinct CDR3 sequences, approximately 64% seen once, with 6.5% in the top ten. Unsorted whole blood served as the source of blood RNA, and germline DNA was extracted as well.

V is TRBV12-3 or TRBV12-4 and J is TRBJ2-1; tentatively, D is TRBD2 (6 bases). The source material was peripheral blood. This sequence was found in a man in his forties or fifties with primary liver carcinoma and hepatitis B virus infection. The CDR3 coding sequence is TGTGCCAGCAGTTCCGGCCGAAGCGGGCTAGCAGACAATGAGCAGTTCTTC. This translates into CASSSGRSGLADNEQFF.